This T cell receptor (beta chain) was profiled in a study of early T cells in non-severe SARS-CoV-2 infection. Study findings and constraints: Matching against VDJdb likely underestimated virus-specific expansions, favoring anti-spike CD8.

The library protocol tagged individual cDNA molecules with unique molecular identifiers. TCRdb used MiXCR to reprocess the 5' RACE reads, holding one entry per CDR3 protein. The repertoire consists of tens of thousands of distinct CDR3 sequences, with roughly 5.3% occurring once and the leading ten covering around 7.5%. A word on this clonotype: Its cognate antigen is unknown.

Sequenced here: whole blood, sampled at baseline. This sequence originates from an adult who was a healthcare worker with PCR-confirmed SARS-CoV-2 infection or an uninfected control (not recorded which).

The CDR3 sequence: CASGSLGASGALEQYF. Here the CDR3 DNA reads TGTGCTAGTGGTTCCCTCGGGGCTAGCGGGGCCCTCGAGCAGTACTTC. The chain has TRBV12-5 and TRBJ2-7; TRBD2 matches 9 bases. This CDR3 has 16 residues. Per germline, CDR1 LGHNT and CDR2 FRNRAP. V was clipped by 4 bases and J by 6 bases; unmatched bases: 13.